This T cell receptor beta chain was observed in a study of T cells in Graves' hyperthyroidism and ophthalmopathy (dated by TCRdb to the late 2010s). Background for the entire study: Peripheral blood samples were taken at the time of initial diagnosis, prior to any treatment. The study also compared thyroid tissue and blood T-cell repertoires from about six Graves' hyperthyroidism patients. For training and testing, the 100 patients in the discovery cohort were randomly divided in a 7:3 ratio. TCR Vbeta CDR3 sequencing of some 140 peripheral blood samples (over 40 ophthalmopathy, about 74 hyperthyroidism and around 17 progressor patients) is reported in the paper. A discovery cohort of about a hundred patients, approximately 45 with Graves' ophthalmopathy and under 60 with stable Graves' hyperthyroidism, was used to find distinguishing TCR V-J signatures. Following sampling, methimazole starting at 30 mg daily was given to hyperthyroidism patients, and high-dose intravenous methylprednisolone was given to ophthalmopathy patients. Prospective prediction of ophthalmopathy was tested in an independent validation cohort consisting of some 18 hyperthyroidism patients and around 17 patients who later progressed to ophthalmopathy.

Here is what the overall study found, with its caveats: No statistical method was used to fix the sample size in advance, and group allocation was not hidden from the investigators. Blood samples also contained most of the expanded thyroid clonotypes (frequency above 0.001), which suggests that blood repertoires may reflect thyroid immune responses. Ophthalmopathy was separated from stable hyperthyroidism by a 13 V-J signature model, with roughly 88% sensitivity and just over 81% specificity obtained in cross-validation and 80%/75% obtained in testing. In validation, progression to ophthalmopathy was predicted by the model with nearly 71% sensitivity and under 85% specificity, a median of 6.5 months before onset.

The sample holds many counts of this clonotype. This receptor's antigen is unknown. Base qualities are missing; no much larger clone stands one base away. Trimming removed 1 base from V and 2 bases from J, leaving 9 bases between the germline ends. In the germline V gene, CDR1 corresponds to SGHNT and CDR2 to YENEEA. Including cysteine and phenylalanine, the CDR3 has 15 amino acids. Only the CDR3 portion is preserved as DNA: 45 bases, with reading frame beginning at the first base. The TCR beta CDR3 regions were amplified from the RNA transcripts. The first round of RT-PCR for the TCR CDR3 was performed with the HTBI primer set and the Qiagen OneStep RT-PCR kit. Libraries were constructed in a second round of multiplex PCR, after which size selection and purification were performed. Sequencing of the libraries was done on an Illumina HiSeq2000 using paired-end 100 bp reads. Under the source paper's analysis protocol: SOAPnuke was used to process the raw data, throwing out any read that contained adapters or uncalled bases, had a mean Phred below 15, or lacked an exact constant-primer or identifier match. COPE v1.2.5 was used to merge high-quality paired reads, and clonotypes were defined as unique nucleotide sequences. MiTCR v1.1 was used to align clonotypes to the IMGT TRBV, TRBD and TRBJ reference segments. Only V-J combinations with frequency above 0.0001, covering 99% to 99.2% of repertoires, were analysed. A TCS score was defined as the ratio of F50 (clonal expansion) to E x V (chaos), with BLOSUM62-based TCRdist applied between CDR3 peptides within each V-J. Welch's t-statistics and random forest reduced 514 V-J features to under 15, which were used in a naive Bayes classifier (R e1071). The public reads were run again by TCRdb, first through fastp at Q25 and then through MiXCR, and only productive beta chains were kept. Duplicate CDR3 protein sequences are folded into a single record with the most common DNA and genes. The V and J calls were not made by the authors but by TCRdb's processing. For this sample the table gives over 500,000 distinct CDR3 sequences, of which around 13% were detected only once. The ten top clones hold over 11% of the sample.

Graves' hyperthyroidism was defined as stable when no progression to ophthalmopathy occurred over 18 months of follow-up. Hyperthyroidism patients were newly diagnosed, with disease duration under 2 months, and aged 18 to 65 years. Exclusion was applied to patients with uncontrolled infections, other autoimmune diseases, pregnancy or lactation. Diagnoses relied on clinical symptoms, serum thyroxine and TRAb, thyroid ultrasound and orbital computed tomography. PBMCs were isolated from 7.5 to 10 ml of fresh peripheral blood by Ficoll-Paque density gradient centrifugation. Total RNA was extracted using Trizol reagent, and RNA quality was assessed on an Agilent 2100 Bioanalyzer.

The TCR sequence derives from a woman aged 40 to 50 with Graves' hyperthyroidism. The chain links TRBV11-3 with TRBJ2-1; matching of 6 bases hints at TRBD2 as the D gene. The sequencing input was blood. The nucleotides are TGTGCCAGCAGCTTAGTTAGCGGAGCCTACAATGAGCAGTTCTTC. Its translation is CASSLVSGAYNEQFF.